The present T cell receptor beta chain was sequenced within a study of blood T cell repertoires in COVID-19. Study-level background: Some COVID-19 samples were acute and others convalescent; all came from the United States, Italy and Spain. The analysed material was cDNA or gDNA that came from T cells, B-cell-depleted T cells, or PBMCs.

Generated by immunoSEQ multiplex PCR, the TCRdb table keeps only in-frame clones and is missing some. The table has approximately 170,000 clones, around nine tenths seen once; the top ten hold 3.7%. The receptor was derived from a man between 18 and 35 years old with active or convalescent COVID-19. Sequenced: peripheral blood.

The chain's CDR3 is CASSFLGDRSSTEAFF. CDR3 sequence (DNA): TGCGCCAGCAGCTTCCTTGGGGACAGGAGCTCCACTGAAGCTTTCTTT. This sequence joins TRBV4-1 and TRBJ1-1, with 8 nucleotides matching TRBD1. V dropped 5 bases and J dropped 4; count of bases not matched to a gene: 12. In germline, CDR1 is MGHRA, CDR2 YSYEKL. This CDR3 has 16 amino acids.